This T cell receptor (beta chain) stems from a study of long-term antiretroviral therapy in people with HIV. Of note for this clone: Its antigen remains unidentified.

Germline assignment: CDR1 SGHTA and CDR2 FQGNSA. This CDR3 has 15 amino acids. V lost 4 bases to trimming and J lost 2 bases; unmatched junction nucleotides: 2. Specimens held about 0.95-10 million cryopreserved PBMC prior to DNA extraction. General study results and limits: Although diversity increased after ART, it remained lower than in transplant donor controls.

Sequencing relied on immunoSEQ assay v3.0, run at survey level. The method was immunoSEQ multiplex PCR; TCRdb's version includes in-frame clones alone and lacks a portion of them. This table holds fewer than 25,000 clones, approximately 80% found once. The clonotype comes from a woman in her forties or fifties with HIV. The sequencing used unsorted PBMCs, collected 1.9 years after starting antiretroviral therapy. The rearrangement joins TRBV7-2 to TRBJ2-1; 10 bases fit TRBD2. CDR3 sequence: CASSSGLAAYNEQFF. CDR3 coding DNA: TGTGCCAGCAGCTCAGGACTAGCGGCCTACAATGAGCAGTTCTTC. Supplemented by reference TRBV7-2 and TRBJ2-1, the full variable domain reads GAGVSQSPSNKVTEKGKDVELRCDPISGHTALYWYRQSLGQGLEFLIYFQGNSAPDKSGLPSDRFSAERTGGSVSTLTIQRTQQEDSAVYLCASSSGLAAYNEQFFGPGTRLTVL.